There are many counts of the clone carrying this T cell receptor (beta chain). Antigen: not known. CDR1 and CDR2 (germline): DFQATT, SNEGSKA (reference sequence). The CDR3 is 13 amino acids. The germline V and J ends were trimmed by 3 bases and 3 bases, with 9 bases remaining between them. This entry belongs to a study of T-cell reconstitution after alpha-beta-depleted transplantation in children. This sample's TCRbeta library carried unique molecular identifier barcodes. TCRdb re-analysed the PCR reads in MiXCR, keeping a single row per CDR3 protein. Of around 490,000 distinct CDR3 sequences in the sample, over 9.5% are singletons; the top ten hold around 13%. Study results and caveats: Where alpha-beta T cells came from about two months after transplant was reportedly several hundred expanded graft clones. The study traced high day-60 TCRbeta diversity in some patients to surviving recipient T cells and thymic progenitors.

This receptor was identified in a female patient aged 2-10 years who had a stem cell transplant for aplastic anemia, so the T cells may come from the graft donor. This sample comprised PBMCs, mostly from graft donor cells, obtained 180 days after TCRalphabeta/CD19-depleted stem cell transplant. The chain employs TRBV20-1 and TRBJ2-1, with D tentatively TRBD2 (5 bases). The CDR3 here is CSARRVNYNEQFF. CDR3 DNA sequence: TGCAGTGCTAGGAGGGTTAACTACAATGAGCAGTTCTTC.